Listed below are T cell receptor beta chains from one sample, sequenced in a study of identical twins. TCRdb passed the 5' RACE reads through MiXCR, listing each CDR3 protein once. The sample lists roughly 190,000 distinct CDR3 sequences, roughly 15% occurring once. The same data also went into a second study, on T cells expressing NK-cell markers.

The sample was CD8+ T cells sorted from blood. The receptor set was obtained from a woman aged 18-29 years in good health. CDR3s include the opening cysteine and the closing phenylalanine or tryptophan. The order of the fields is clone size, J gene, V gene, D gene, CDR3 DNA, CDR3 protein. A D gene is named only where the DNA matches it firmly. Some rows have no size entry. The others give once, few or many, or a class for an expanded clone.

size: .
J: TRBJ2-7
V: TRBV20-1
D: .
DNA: TGCAGTGCCCAGGGGAGTATCTCCTACGAGCAGTACTTC
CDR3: CSAQGSISYEQYF

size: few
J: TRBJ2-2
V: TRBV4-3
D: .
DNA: TGCGCCAGCAGCCAACACCCTGACGGCGGGGAGCTGTTTTTT
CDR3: CASSQHPDGGELFF

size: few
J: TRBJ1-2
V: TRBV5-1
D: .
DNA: TGCGCCAGCAGCTTGGCGGGGGGCTCCGACTATGGCTACACCTTC
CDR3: CASSLAGGSDYGYTF

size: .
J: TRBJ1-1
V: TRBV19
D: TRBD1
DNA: TGTGCCAGTAGCCGAAATCCCCGGACAGGGGATCCTTCTCGGACTGAAGCTTTCTTT
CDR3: CASSRNPRTGDPSRTEAFF

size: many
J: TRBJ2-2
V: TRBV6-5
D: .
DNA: TGTGCCAGCAGTTACGGGACCAAAGCCGGGGAGCTGTTTTTT
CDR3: CASSYGTKAGELFF

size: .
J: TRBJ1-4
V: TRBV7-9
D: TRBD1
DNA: TGTGCCAGCAGCTTTCGGACAGGGACTGAAAAACTGTTTTTT
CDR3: CASSFRTGTEKLFF

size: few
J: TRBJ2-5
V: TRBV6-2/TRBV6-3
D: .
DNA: TGTGCCAGCAGTTACCCGGAAGAGACCCAGTACTTC
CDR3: CASSYPEETQYF

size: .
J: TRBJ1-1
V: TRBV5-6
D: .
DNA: TGTGCCAGCAGCCCCGGGTCCAAGGCCCACAGGGAAGCTTTCTTT
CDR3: CASSPGSKAHREAFF

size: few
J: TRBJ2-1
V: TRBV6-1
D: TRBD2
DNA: TGTGCCAGCAGCCTACTAGCGGGGGATCCTGAGCAGTTCTTC
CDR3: CASSLLAGDPEQFF

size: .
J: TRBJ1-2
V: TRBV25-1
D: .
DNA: TGTGCCACCGCTGACGGTGCCTATGGCTACACCTTC
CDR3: CATADGAYGYTF

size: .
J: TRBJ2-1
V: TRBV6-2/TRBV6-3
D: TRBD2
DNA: TGTGCCAGCAGTCCTAGAGCGGGAGTCTCCTACAATGAGCAGTTCTTC
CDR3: CASSPRAGVSYNEQFF

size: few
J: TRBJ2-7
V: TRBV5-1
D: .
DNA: TGCGCCAGCAGCACACAGGGCAAAGGCTACGAGCAGTACTTC
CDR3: CASSTQGKGYEQYF

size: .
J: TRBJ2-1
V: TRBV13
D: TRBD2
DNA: TGTGCCAGCAGCTCCCGCCTGACTAGCGGGGGTTACAATGAGCAGTTCTTC
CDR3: CASSSRLTSGGYNEQFF

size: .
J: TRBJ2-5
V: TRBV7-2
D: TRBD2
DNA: TGTGCCAGCAGCTTAGAGCTAGCGGGTAACCAAGAGACCCAGTACTTC
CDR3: CASSLELAGNQETQYF

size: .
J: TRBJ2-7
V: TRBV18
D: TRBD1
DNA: TGTGCCAGCTCACCTTCGACCGGGACAGCCTACTACGAGCAGTACTTC
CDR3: CASSPSTGTAYYEQYF

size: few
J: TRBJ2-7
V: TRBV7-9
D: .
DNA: TGTGCCAGCAGCTCCGTGGGTACGTCCTACGAGCAGTACTTC
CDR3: CASSSVGTSYEQYF

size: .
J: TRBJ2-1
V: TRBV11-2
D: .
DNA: TGTGCCAGCAGCTCCATCCGGGGTGAGCAGTTCTTC
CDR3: CASSSIRGEQFF

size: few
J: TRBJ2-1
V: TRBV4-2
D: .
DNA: TGTGCCAGCAGCCAGCCCAGGGGGGGGGCGGGTAATGAGCAGTTCTTC
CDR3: CASSQPRGGAGNEQFF

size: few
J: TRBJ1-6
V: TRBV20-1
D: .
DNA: TGCAGTGCTAGAGACACCGGGACTATGATCCCACCCCTCCACTTT
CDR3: CSARDTGTMIPPLHF

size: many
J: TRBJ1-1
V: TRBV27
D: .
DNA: TGTGCCAGCAGTTATTCGGGCCCGAACACTGAAGCTTTCTTT
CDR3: CASSYSGPNTEAFF

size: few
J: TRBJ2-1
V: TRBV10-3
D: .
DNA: TGTGCCATCAGTGAGTCCTCCCGTTTCAATGAGCAGTTCTTC
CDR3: CAISESSRFNEQFF

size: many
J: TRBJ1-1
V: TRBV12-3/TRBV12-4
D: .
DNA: TGTGCCAGCAGCCCTCTGATAGGGCGAGCTTTCTTT
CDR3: CASSPLIGRAFF

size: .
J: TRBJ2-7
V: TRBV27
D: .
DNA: TGTGCCAGCAGTCCCGACAGGTTCTACGAGCAGTACTTC
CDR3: CASSPDRFYEQYF

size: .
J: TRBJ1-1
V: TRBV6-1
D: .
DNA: TGTGCCAGCAGTGAGCGACTGGGGGAACAAGCTCTCTTT
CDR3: CASSERLGEQALF

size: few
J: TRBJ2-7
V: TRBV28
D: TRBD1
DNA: TGTGCCAGCAGGATCTCCGGGACAGCTAGCCCGGAGCAGTACTTC
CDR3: CASRISGTASPEQYF

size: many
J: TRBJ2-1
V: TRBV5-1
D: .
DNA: TGCGCCAGCAGCTTAGACAGGTACAATGAGCAGTTCTTC
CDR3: CASSLDRYNEQFF

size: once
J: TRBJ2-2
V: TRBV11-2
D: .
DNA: TGTGACAGCAGACACCCGGAGGGACATCTGAACACCGGGGAGCTGTTTTTT
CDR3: CDSRHPEGHLNTGELFF

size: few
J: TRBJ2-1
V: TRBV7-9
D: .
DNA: TGTGCCAGCAGCTCAGTTGGGGGTTTCTACAATGAGCAGTTCTTC
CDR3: CASSSVGGFYNEQFF

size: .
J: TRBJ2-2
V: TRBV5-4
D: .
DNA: TGTGCCAGCAGCTTGGAGGGGTTTGACACCGGGGAGCTGTTTTTT
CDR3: CASSLEGFDTGELFF

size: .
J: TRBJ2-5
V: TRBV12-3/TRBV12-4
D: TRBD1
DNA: TGTGCCAGCAGTCCGCAGGCGTACAGGGGGCAGGAGACCCAGTACTTC
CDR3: CASSPQAYRGQETQYF

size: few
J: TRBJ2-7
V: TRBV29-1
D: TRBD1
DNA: TGCAGCGTTTCCGGGACAGGATACGGCGAGCAGTACTTC
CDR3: CSVSGTGYGEQYF

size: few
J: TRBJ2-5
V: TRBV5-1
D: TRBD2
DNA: TGCGCCAGCAGAGAAAGCGGGGACCAAGAGACCCAGTACTTC
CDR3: CASRESGDQETQYF

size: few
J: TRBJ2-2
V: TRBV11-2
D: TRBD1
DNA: TGTGCCAGCAGCTTAGAAGGGGGCTCGAACACCGGGGAGCTGTTTTTT
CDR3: CASSLEGGSNTGELFF

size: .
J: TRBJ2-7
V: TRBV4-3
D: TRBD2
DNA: TGCGCCAGCAGCCAAGATACGGGGCTAGCGGATCCCTACGAGCAGTACTTC
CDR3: CASSQDTGLADPYEQYF

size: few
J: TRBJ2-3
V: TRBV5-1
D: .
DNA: TGCGCCAGCAGCTTGGCCGACACCTACACAGATACGCAGTATTTT
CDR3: CASSLADTYTDTQYF

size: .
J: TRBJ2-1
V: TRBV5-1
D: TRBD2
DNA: TGCGCCAGCAGCATTGGACTAGCGGGAGATCATGAGCAGTTCTTC
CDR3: CASSIGLAGDHEQFF